This T cell receptor beta chain was profiled in a study of cytomegalovirus exposure and HLA in healthy donors. Regarding this clone: Its antigen is not identified.

The PCR made use of 60 Vbeta and 13 Jbeta primers. TCRdb's table, derived via immunoSEQ multiplex PCR, lists solely in-frame clones and lacks some. This table has about 160,000 clones, over 70% appearing once. Study-level results: Both high specificity and high sensitivity reportedly marked the classifier's diagnosis of cytomegalovirus status. Analyses of presence/absence relied on an assumption of roughly uniform sequencing depth across donors.

V shed 4 bases and J shed 7 bases, with 27 bases lying between them. The CDR3 runs to 17 residues. Germline lookup yields CDR1 SGHRS and CDR2 YFSETQ. J is TRBJ2-7 and V is TRBV5-1, with D possibly being TRBD2 (6 bases). The receptor was isolated from a man aged 18 to 29 in good health and CMV-seropositive. The sample taken for sequencing was PBMCs. In nucleotides, the CDR3 is TGCGCCAGCAGCAAACTACTCGCCGGGGGAAGATCACAGGAGCAGTACTTC. Amino acids: CASSKLLAGGRSQEQYF.